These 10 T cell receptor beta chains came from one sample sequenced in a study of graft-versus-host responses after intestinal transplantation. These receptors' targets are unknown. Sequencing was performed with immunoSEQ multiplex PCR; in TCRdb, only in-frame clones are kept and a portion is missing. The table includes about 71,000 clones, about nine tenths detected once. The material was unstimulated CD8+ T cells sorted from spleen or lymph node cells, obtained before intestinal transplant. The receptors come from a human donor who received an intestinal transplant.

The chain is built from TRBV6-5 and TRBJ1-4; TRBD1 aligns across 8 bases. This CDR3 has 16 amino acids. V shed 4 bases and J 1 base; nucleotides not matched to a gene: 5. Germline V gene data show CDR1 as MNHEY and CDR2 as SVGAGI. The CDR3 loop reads CASSSTGVETNEKLFF. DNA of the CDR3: TGTGCCAGCAGTTCGACAGGGGTTGAAACTAATGAAAAACTGTTTTTT.

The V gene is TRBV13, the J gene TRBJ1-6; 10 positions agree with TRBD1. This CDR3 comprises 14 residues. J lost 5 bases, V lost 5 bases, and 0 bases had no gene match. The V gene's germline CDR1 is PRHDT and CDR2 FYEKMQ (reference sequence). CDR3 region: CASSGTGDNSPLHF. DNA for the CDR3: TGTGCCAGCAGCGGGACAGGGGATAATTCACCCCTCCACTTT.

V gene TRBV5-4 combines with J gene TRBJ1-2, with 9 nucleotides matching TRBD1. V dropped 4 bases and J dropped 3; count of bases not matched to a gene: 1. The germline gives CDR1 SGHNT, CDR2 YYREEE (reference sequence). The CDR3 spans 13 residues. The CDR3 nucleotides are TGTGCCAGCAGCGGGACAGGGCACTATGGCTACACCTTC. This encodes CASSGTGHYGYTF.

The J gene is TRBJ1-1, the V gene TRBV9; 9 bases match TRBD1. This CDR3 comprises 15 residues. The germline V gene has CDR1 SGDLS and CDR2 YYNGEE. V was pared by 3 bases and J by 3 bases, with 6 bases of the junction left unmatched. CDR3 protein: CASSADRGADTEAFF. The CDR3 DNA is TGTGCCAGCAGCGCAGACAGGGGGGCCGACACTGAAGCTTTCTTT. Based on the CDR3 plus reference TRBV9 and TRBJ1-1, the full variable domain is DSGVTQTPKHLITATGQRVTLRCSPRSGDLSVYWYQQSLDQGLQFLIQYYNGEERAKGNILERFSAQQFPDLHSELNLSSLELGDSALYFCASSADRGADTEAFFGQGTRLTVV.

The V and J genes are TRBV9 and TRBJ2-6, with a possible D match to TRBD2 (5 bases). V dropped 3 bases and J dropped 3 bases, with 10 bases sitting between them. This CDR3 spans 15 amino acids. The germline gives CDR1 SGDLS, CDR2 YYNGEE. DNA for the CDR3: TGTGCCAGCAGCGCCCATGGAGGTGGGGCCAACGTCCTGACTTTC. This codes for CASSAHGGGANVLTF.

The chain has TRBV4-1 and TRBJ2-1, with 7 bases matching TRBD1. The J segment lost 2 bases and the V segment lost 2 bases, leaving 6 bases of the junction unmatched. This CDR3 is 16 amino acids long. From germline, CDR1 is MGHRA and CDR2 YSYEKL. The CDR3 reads CASSQHPGQPYNEQFF. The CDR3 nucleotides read TGCGCCAGCAGCCAACACCCGGGACAGCCCTACAATGAGCAGTTCTTC.

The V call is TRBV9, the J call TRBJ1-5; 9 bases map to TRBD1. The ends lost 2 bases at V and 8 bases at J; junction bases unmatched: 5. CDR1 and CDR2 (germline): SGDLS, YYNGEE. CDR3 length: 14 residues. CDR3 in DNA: TGTGCCAGCAGCGTCACAGGGGGCATTGAGCCCCAGCATTTT. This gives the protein CASSVTGGIEPQHF.

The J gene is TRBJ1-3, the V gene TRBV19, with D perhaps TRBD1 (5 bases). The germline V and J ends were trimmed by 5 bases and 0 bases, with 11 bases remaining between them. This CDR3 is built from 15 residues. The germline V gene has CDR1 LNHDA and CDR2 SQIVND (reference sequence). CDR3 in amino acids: CASSYWTNSGNTIYF. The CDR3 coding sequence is TGTGCCAGTAGTTACTGGACAAACTCTGGAAACACCATATATTTT. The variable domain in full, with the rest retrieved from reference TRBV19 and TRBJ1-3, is DGGITQSPKYLFRKEGQNVTLSCEQNLNHDAMYWYRQDPGQGLRLIYYSQIVNDFQKGDIAEGYSVSREKKESFPLTVTSAQKNPTAFYLCASSYWTNSGNTIYFGEGSWLTVV.

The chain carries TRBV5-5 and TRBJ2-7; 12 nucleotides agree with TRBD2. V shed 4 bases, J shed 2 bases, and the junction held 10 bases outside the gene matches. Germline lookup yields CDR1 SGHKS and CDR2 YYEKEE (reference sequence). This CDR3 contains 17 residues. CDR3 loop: CASSPGLAGPPTYEQYF. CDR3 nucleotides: TGTGCCAGCAGCCCCGGACTAGCGGGGCCTCCAACCTACGAGCAGTACTTC.

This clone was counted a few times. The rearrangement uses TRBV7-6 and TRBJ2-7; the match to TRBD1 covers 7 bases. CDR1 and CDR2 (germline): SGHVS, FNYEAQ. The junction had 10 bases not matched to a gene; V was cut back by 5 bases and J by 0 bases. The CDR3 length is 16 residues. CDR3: CASSPRDSDSSYEQYF. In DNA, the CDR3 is TGTGCCAGCAGCCCAAGGGACAGCGATAGCTCCTACGAGCAGTACTTC.